This TCR beta chain was identified during a study of CD8+ T cells in alopecia areata. Broader study findings: For patients receiving tofacitinib, scalp clonality and expanded CD8+ clones among the top 100 significantly decreased. Whether baseline CD8+ expansion is linked to response remains uncertain, given a single nonresponder. During tofacitinib treatment, many expanded lesional clones remained in scalp and blood.

This clone came up once. The antigen is undetermined. Regarding treatment: oral pan-JAK inhibitor, 5-10 mg twice daily. Alopecia areata patients gave lesional scalp punch biopsies and peripheral blood samples. The V gene lost 1 base and the J gene lost 9 bases, with 10 bases spanning the gap. The CDR3 loop spans 12 amino acids. The germline V gene encodes CDR1 GTSNPN and CDR2 SVGIG (reference sequence). The sequencing template was cDNA reverse transcribed from extracted RNA. Generated by immunoSEQ multiplex PCR, the TCRdb table keeps only in-frame clones and is missing some. This table has about 160,000 clones, approximately 65% appearing once.

This TCR came from a human donor with alopecia areata. V is TRBV30 and J is TRBJ2-4; TRBD1 is a possible D gene (6 bases). The sequencing here drew on CD4+ T cells sorted from blood, taken at week 4, from a patient treated with tofacitinib. CDR3 bases: TGTGCCTGGAGTGGAGGGGGAACCATTCAGTACTTC. Residues: CAWSGGGTIQYF.